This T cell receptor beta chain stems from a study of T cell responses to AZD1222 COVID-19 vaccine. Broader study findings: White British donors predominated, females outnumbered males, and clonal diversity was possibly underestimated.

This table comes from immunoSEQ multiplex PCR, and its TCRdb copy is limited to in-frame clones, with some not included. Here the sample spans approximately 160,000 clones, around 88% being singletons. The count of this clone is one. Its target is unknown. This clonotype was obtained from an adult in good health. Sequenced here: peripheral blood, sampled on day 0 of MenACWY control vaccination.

The CDR3 spells CASSEPGQGAFF. CDR3 DNA: TGTGCCAGCAGTGAACCAGGACAGGGAGCTTTCTTT. The chain has TRBV6-1 and TRBJ1-1; TRBD1 matches at 8 bases. Per germline, CDR1 MNHNS and CDR2 SASEGT. The CDR3 consists of 12 residues. V trimming: 2 bases; J trimming: 10 bases; junction bases outside the gene matches: 3.